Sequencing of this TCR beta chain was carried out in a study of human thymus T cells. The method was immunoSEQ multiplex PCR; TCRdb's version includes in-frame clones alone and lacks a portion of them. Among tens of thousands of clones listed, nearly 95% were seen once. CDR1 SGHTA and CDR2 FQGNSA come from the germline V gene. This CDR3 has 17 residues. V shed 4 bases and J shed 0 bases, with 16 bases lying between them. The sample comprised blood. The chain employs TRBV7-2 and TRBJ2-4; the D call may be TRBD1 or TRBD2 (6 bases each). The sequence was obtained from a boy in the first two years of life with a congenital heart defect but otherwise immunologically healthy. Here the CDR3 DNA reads TGTGCCAGCAGCTCCCCTGAGGAGGGGGAAGCCAAAAACATTCAGTACTTC. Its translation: CASSSPEEGEAKNIQYF.